The TCR beta chain described here comes from a study of vaccination effects on CD4 cells after COVID-19. Trimming shortened V by 6 bases and J by 2 bases, and 11 bases separated the two germline ends. CDR3 size: 14 residues. Germline V lookup: CDR1 MNHEY, CDR2 SVGAGI. Profiling relied on immunoSEQ multiplex PCR, and the TCRdb table lists in-frame clones only, not all of them. The data show over 55,000 clones, about four fifths seen once. Antigen-specific CD4+ T cells were first expanded with viral peptide pools by the ViraFEST assay and only then sequenced. Culturing for 10 to 11 days preceded CD4+ T cell isolation. General study findings and limits: Long after vaccination, the clones induced by infection and by vaccine shrank markedly in size.

Concerning this clone itself: Its antigen is unknown.

This TCR was recovered from a human donor who received a COVID-19 vaccine. Sequenced material: CD4+ T cells from PBMCs cultured with HCoV-229E spike peptides, taken before COVID-19 vaccination. The V and J genes are TRBV6-5 and TRBJ1-5, with D possibly being TRBD1 (5 bases). The CDR3 DNA reads TGTGCCAGCAGACCTCAGGGAGGCAATCAGCCCCAGCATTTT. Its protein product is CASRPQGGNQPQHF.